The rows below give T cell receptor beta chains drawn from one sample of a study of blood T cell repertoires in COVID-19. Assay: immunoSEQ multiplex PCR; the TCRdb copy retains only in-frame clones and omits some. This table has more than 250,000 clones, approximately 90% appearing once. Sequences were obtained from PBMCs or T cells enriched from blood (not recorded which). These receptors originate from a woman aged 40 to 49 with acute COVID-19. Both conserved end residues are part of each CDR3. D genes are given only for firm matches. Size values are once, few and many counts, or a class for expanded clones, and some rows have none.

TRBV7-2	.	TRBJ2-5	.	CASSLQRGAGLGTQYF	TGTGCCAGCAGCCTACAACGGGGGGCTGGTCTGGGGACCCAGTACTTC
TRBV12-3/TRBV12-4	.	TRBJ1-1	.	CASSFLQDTEAFF	TGTGCCAGCAGTTTCTTACAGGACACTGAAGCTTTCTTT
TRBV19	TRBD1	TRBJ2-3	.	CASSMGTGGTQYF	TGTGCCAGTAGTATGGGAACAGGGGGTACGCAGTATTTT
TRBV5-1	.	TRBJ1-2	.	CASSPPAVGGTAGYTF	TGCGCCAGCAGCCCCCCGGCGGTTGGGGGGACCGCTGGCTACACCTTC
TRBV28	TRBD1	TRBJ1-6	few	CASYHRGNSPLHF	TGTGCCAGCTACCACAGGGGGAATTCACCCCTCCACTTT
TRBV5-1	TRBD2	TRBJ2-1	.	CASSPGLAGVSEQFF	TGCGCCAGCAGCCCGGGACTAGCGGGAGTCTCTGAGCAGTTCTTC
TRBV7-9	.	TRBJ2-3	.	CASSLGSLSTDTQYF	TGTGCCAGCAGCTTAGGAAGCTTAAGCACAGATACGCAGTATTTT
TRBV7-2	.	TRBJ2-2	.	CASSLRPGPVTGELFF	TGTGCCAGCAGTCTCCGGCCGGGTCCAGTCACCGGGGAGCTGTTTTTT
TRBV5-1	.	TRBJ1-2	.	CASSSYGGGYGHGYTF	TGCGCCAGCAGCTCCTATGGGGGGGGTTATGGTCATGGCTACACCTTC
TRBV7-9	.	TRBJ2-7	.	CASSRTTSYEQYF	TGTGCCAGCAGCCGGACTACCTCCTACGAGCAGTACTTC
TRBV29-1	.	TRBJ1-4	.	CSVEDYGNEKLFF	TGCAGCGTTGAAGATTACGGGAACGAAAAACTGTTTTTT
TRBV5-1	TRBD1	TRBJ2-2	.	CASSLATGGFSATGELFF	TGCGCCAGCAGCTTGGCCACAGGGGGCTTTTCGGCCACCGGGGAGCTGTTTTTT
TRBV28	TRBD1	TRBJ1-1	.	CASTNGDRVHTEAFF	TGTGCCAGCACTAACGGGGACAGGGTTCACACTGAAGCTTTCTTT
TRBV7-2	TRBD2	TRBJ2-5	.	CASSFLSIAGIGQETQYF	TGTGCCAGCAGCTTCTTGTCGATAGCGGGAATTGGCCAAGAGACCCAGTACTTC
TRBV5-1	.	TRBJ1-4	.	CASSSRGSPLATNEKLFF	TGCGCCAGCAGCTCTCGGGGGAGCCCCCTTGCAACTAATGAAAAACTGTTTTTT
TRBV7-6	TRBD2	TRBJ2-1	.	CANRREGEWEQFF	TGTGCCAATAGACGGGAGGGTGAATGGGAGCAGTTCTTC
TRBV19	TRBD1	TRBJ2-5	.	CASSIGTGWETQYF	TGTGCCAGTAGTATTGGGACAGGGTGGGAGACCCAGTACTTC